This T cell receptor beta chain was captured in a study of T cell changes during pregnancy in multiple sclerosis (dated by TCRdb to between 2019 and 2020). Background for the entire study: In women with multiple sclerosis, the researchers looked at how the T cell repertoire shifted as pregnancy progressed.

Points on this clone: It lacks a known antigen. Base qualities are not provided; no much larger clone lies one nucleotide away.

The germline V gene (reference sequence) gives CDR1 as MNHNY and CDR2 as SVGAGI. V and J are trimmed by 2 bases and 4 bases, and the gene matches miss 5 bases of the junction. The CDR3 numbers 15 residues from cysteine through phenylalanine. The only DNA kept is the CDR3, 45 bases in frame from the first base. Library construction relied on the immunoSEQ multiplex PCR assay. TCRdb limited this immuneACCESS table to in-frame rearrangements with V and J called. A share of clones is missing; checked studies link under half to unresolved V genes, and the rest is unexplained. The sample has 120,000 or so clones on record, 80% to 95% of them singletons. In total, the top ten clones hold roughly 6.2% of the sample.

The chain was built from TRBV6-6 and TRBJ2-1, with TRBD1 matching 7 junction bases. The TCR originated in a female donor with multiple sclerosis, enrolled in a pregnancy study. This sample comprised peripheral blood, obtained before pregnancy. The CDR3 protein: CASSYGGQLYNEQFF. In nucleotide form, the sequence is TGTGCCAGCAGTTACGGGGGACAGTTATACAATGAGCAGTTCTTC.